What follows is one T cell receptor (beta chain) and its context. Its specificity is not known. The assay was immunoSEQ multiplex PCR, and TCRdb's table has in-frame clones only and misses some. The table has 80,000 to 95,000 clones, roughly 80% seen once; the top ten hold 21%. This record belongs to a study of T cell responses to AZD1222 COVID-19 vaccine. Study-wide results and caveats: In a largely white British group with more females than males, clonal diversity was possibly underestimated.

This TCR came from an adult in good health. Sample: peripheral blood, taken on day 0 of AZD1222 vaccination.

This chain's CDR3 is CASSLERELNEQFF. CDR3 bases: TGCGCCAGCAGCTTGGAGCGGGAGCTCAATGAGCAGTTCTTC. The chain has TRBV5-1 and TRBJ2-1, with 8 positions matching TRBD2. Germline assignment: CDR1 SGHRS and CDR2 YFSETQ. V lost 0 bases, J lost 6 bases, and 2 bases stayed unmatched. This CDR3 contains 14 residues.